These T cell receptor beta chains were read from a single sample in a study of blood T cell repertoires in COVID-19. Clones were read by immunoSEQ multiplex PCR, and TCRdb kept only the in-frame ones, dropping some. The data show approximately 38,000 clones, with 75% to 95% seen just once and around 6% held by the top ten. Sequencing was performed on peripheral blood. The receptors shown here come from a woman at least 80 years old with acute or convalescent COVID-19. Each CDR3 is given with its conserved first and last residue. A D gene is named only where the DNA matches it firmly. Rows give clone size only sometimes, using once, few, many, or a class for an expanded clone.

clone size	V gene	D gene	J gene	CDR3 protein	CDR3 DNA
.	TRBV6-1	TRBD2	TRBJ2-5	CASSEARLAGGYEETQYF	TGTGCCAGCAGTGAAGCGCGATTAGCGGGGGGCTACGAGGAGACCCAGTACTTC
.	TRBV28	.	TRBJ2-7	CASSLTAVYEQYF	TGTGCCAGCAGTTTGACAGCCGTCTACGAGCAGTACTTC
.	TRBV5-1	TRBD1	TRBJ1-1	CASKRGQGRFEAFF	TGCGCCAGCAAGCGGGGACAGGGAAGATTTGAAGCTTTCTTT
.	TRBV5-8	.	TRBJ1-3	CASSLAYGSGNTIYF	TGTGCCAGCAGCTTGGCCTACGGGTCTGGAAACACCATATATTTT
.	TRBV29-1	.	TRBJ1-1	CSVEDQGGGEAFF	TGCAGCGTTGAAGATCAGGGAGGGGGTGAAGCTTTCTTT
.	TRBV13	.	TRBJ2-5	CASSSPGQDQYF	TGTGCCAGCAGCTCTCCGGGACAAGACCAGTACTTC
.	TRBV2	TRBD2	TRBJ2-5	CASSEGLAGGQETQYF	TGTGCCAGCAGTGAGGGACTAGCGGGGGGGCAAGAGACCCAGTACTTC
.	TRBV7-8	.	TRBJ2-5	CASSLHQETQYF	TGTGCCAGCAGCTTACATCAAGAGACCCAGTACTTC
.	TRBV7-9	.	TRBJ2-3	CASSPLGVTDTQYF	TGTGCCAGCAGCCCACTCGGAGTCACAGATACGCAGTATTTT
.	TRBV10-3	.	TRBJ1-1	CAIGQSDTEAFF	TGTGCCATCGGACAGTCGGACACTGAAGCCTTCTTT
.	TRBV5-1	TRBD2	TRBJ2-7	CASSRSGGDEQYF	TGCGCCAGCAGCCGTAGCGGGGGCGACGAGCAGTACTTC
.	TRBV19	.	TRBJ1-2	CASSIGRRERDSGLSSGYTF	TGTGCCAGTAGTATAGGAAGGAGGGAAAGGGATTCGGGCCTCTCAAGTGGCTACACCTTC
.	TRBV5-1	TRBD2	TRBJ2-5	CASSRGTSGGQETQYF	TGCGCCAGCAGCAGAGGGACTAGCGGGGGGCAAGAGACCCAGTACTTC
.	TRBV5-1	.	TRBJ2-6	CASSLSIAGANVLTF	TGCGCCAGCAGCTTATCGATAGCTGGGGCCAACGTCCTGACTTTC
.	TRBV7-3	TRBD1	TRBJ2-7	CASSFGTGDIYEQYF	TGTGCCAGCAGCTTCGGGACAGGGGATATCTACGAGCAGTACTTC
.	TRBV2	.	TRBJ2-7	CASSDEALGSYEQYF	TGTGCCAGCAGTGACGAAGCGCTTGGCTCCTACGAGCAGTACTTC
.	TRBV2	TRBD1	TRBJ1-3	CASSLGQVNSGNTIYF	TGTGCCAGCAGCCTAGGACAGGTTAACTCTGGAAACACCATATATTTT
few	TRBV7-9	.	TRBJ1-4	CASSRLLGGTNEKLFF	TGTGCCAGCAGCCGACTTTTAGGTGGGACTAATGAAAAACTGTTTTTT
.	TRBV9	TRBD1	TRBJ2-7	CASSAGTGINYEQYF	TGTGCCAGCAGCGCCGGGACAGGGATTAACTACGAGCAGTACTTC
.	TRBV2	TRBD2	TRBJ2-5	CASQRSSGVSTETQYF	TGTGCCAGCCAGAGGTCTAGCGGGGTATCTACGGAGACCCAGTACTTC
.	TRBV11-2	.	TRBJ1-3	CASSPRGSGNTIYF	TGTGCCAGCAGCCCGCGGGGCTCTGGAAACACCATATATTTT
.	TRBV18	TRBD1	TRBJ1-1	CASFRTGETEAFF	TGTGCCAGCTTTAGGACAGGGGAAACTGAAGCTTTCTTT
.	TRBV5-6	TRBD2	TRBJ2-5	CASSSLAGEETQYF	TGTGCCAGCAGCTCCTTAGCGGGTGAAGAGACCCAGTACTTC
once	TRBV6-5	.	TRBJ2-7	CASSYPLAMGPYEQYF	TGTGCCAGCAGTTACCCACTAGCCATGGGTCCCTACGAGCAGTACTTC
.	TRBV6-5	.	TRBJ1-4	CAISPTGVPEKLFF	TGTGCGATTAGCCCAACGGGGGTTCCGGAAAAACTGTTTTTT
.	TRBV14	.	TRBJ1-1	CASSQDVGVEAFF	TGTGCCAGCAGCCAAGATGTAGGAGTTGAAGCTTTCTTT
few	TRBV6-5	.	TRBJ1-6	CASRSDYNSPLHF	TGTGCCAGCAGATCAGATTATAATTCACCCCTCCACTTT
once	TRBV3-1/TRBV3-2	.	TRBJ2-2	CASSQRGVGSTGELFF	TGTGCCAGCAGCCAACGGGGAGTCGGGAGCACCGGGGAGCTGTTTTTT
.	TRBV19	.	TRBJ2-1	CASNKRSESYNEQFF	TGTGCCAGTAACAAGAGGTCTGAATCCTACAATGAGCAGTTCTTC
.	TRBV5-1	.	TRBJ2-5	CASSLDSLGETQYF	TGCGCCAGCAGCTTAGACAGCCTGGGGGAGACCCAGTACTTC
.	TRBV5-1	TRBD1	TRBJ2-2	CASSLAPGTGGSGELFF	TGCGCCAGCAGCTTGGCCCCCGGGACAGGGGGATCCGGGGAGCTGTTTTTT
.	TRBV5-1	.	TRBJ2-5	CASSFSGQETQYF	TGCGCCAGCAGCTTTTCCGGTCAAGAGACCCAGTACTTC
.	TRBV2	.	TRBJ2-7	CASSEGQIYEQYF	TGTGCCAGCAGTGAAGGACAGATATACGAGCAGTACTTC
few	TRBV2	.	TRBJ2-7	CASNLLRGEQYF	TGTGCCAGCAACCTCCTCAGGGGCGAGCAGTACTTC
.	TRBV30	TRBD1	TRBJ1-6	CAWSGPGWTGYSPLHF	TGTGCCTGGAGTGGTCCCGGATGGACAGGGTATTCACCCCTCCACTTT
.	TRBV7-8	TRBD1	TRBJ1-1	CASSKHFGDRVNTEAFF	TGTGCCAGCAGCAAGCACTTTGGGGACAGGGTGAACACTGAAGCTTTCTTT
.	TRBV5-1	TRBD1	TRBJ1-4	CASRPGTGVEKLFF	TGCGCCAGCAGGCCCGGGACAGGGGTTGAAAAACTGTTTTTT
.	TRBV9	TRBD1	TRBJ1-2	CASSTGTGGANTF	TGTGCCAGCAGCACTGGGACAGGGGGCGCGAACACCTTC
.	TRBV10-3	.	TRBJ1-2	CAISGGQNYGYTF	TGTGCCATCAGTGGAGGGCAAAACTATGGCTACACCTTC
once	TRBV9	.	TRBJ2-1	CASSVARSYNEQFF	TGTGCCAGCAGCGTAGCTCGGAGCTACAATGAGCAGTTCTTC
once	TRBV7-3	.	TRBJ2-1	CASSLDIHNEQFF	TGTGCCAGCAGCTTAGACATACACAATGAGCAGTTCTTC
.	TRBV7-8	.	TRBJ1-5	CASSTTGNNQPQHF	TGTGCCAGCAGCACTACAGGGAACAATCAGCCCCAGCATTTT
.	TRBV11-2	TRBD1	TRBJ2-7	CASSSISNRGSPYEQYF	TGTGCCAGCAGCTCGATCTCGAACAGGGGGTCCCCGTACGAGCAGTACTTC
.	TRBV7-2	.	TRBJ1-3	CASSLGRSSGNTIYF	TGTGCCAGCAGCTTAGGGCGGTCCTCTGGAAACACCATATATTTT
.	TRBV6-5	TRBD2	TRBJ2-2	CATLGIERGHGELFF	TGTGCCACCCTCGGGATAGAGCGGGGGCACGGGGAGCTGTTTTTT
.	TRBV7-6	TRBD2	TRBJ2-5	CASSPGLAGAQETQYF	TGTGCCAGCAGCCCAGGACTAGCGGGGGCCCAAGAGACCCAGTACTTC
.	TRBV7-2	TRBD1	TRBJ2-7	CASSPGTVRSYEQYF	TGTGCCAGCAGCCCGGGGACAGTCCGCTCCTACGAGCAGTACTTC
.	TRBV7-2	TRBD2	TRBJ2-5	CASSLGLAGGPETQYF	TGTGCCAGCAGCTTAGGACTAGCGGGGGGGCCGGAGACCCAGTACTTC
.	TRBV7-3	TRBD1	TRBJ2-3	CASSPGRTGGTDTQYF	TGTGCCAGCAGCCCAGGGCGGACAGGGGGCACAGATACGCAGTATTTT
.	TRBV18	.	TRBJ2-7	CASSPPWDGGYEQYF	TGTGCCAGCTCACCACCCTGGGACGGGGGCTACGAGCAGTACTTC